Shown below are 24 T cell receptor beta chains from a single sample sequenced in a study of blood T cell repertoires in COVID-19. Assay: immunoSEQ multiplex PCR; the TCRdb copy retains only in-frame clones and omits some. The sample contains approximately 130,000 clones, about four fifths of which appear only once. Sequencing was performed on peripheral blood. These receptors all come from a man in his forties with active or convalescent COVID-19.

V and J are TRBV7-2 and TRBJ1-2; D is undetermined. Trimming removed 4 bases from V and 0 bases from J, with 9 bases in between. CDR3 length: 14 residues. Looked up from germline, CDR1 is SGHTA and CDR2 is FQGNSA. CDR3 sequence: CASSSVPPNYGYTF. The CDR3 coding sequence is TGTGCCAGCAGCTCAGTTCCACCTAACTATGGCTACACCTTC. Using reference TRBV7-2 and TRBJ1-2 for the parts outside the CDR3, the full variable domain is GAGVSQSPSNKVTEKGKDVELRCDPISGHTALYWYRQSLGQGLEFLIYFQGNSAPDKSGLPSDRFSAERTGGSVSTLTIQRTQQEDSAVYLCASSSVPPNYGYTFGSGTRLTVV.

The J gene is TRBJ2-5, the V gene TRBV5-1, with 8 nucleotides matching TRBD2. Germline assignment: CDR1 SGHRS and CDR2 YFSETQ. CDR3 size: 15 residues. V lost 6 bases to trimming and J lost 4 bases; unmatched junction nucleotides: 11. The CDR3 sequence: CASTPGRGGRETQYF. The CDR3 bases are TGCGCCAGCACCCCAGGACGGGGGGGCCGAGAGACCCAGTACTTC.

V usage is TRBV7-2 and J usage is TRBJ2-7; 9 bases fit TRBD2. Per germline, CDR1 SGHTA and CDR2 FQGNSA. The V segment lost 5 bases and the J segment 2 bases; nucleotides outside the gene matches: 13. CDR3 size: 17 residues. The CDR3 loop reads CASSPNFLRGGAYEQYF. CDR3 coding DNA: TGTGCCAGCAGCCCCAATTTTCTCCGCGGGGGGGCCTACGAGCAGTACTTC.

Remarks on this clone: A junction end diverges from the germline sequence, so it may reflect a read error. The chain has TRBV2 and TRBJ2-4; tentative D call: TRBD2 (5 bases). This CDR3 is built from 13 residues. Per germline, CDR1 SNHLY and CDR2 FYNNEI. In DNA, the CDR3 is TGTGCCAGCACTCGAACCGACGGACTCAAGCTAAACTTC. It is translated as CASTRTDGLKLNF.

The rearrangement links TRBV6-5 to TRBJ1-3, with D possibly TRBD1 on 5 matching bases. The germline V and J ends were trimmed by 8 bases and 0 bases, with 11 bases remaining between them. Germline-derived CDR1 and CDR2 are MNHEY and SVGAGI. The CDR3 contains 14 residues. The CDR3: CASRQYYSGNTIYF. The CDR3 nucleotides are TGTGCCAGCCGACAGTACTACTCTGGAAACACCATATATTTT.

The V call is TRBV12-3 or TRBV12-4, the J call TRBJ2-4; 7 bases agree with TRBD2. V lost 3 bases, J lost 9 bases, and 5 bases stayed unmatched. This CDR3 is built from 13 residues. The CDR3 spells CASSFAGVGIQYF. The CDR3 DNA sequence: TGTGCCAGCAGTTTCGCGGGGGTAGGCATTCAGTACTTC.

Turning to this clone: At the DNA level, this CDR3 is encoded by other sequences in the same sample as well. This chain connects TRBV2 to TRBJ2-3; 8 bases fit TRBD1. Germline values: CDR1 SNHLY, CDR2 FYNNEI. V lost 7 bases to trimming and J lost 1 base; unmatched junction nucleotides: 1. This CDR3 has 13 residues. DNA of the CDR3: TGTGCCAGCAAGGGACAGGGCACAGATACGCAGTATTTT. This sequence encodes CASKGQGTDTQYF.

This chain joins TRBV25-1 and TRBJ2-7; perhaps TRBD1 as D (6 bases). Trimming shortened V by 6 bases and J by 2 bases, and 17 bases separated the two germline ends. This CDR3 spans 15 amino acids. CDR1 and CDR2 (germline): MGHDK, SYGVNS. Here the CDR3 DNA reads TGTGCCAGCAGCTCGACAGGAGACCATCCCTACGAGCAGTACTTC. This codes for CASSSTGDHPYEQYF.

This clone was recorded only once. The chain is built from TRBV3-1 (or the pseudogene TRBV3-2) and TRBJ1-3; 7 bases agree with TRBD1. The CDR3 consists of 11 residues. V gave up 1 base and J gave up 15 bases; unmatched junction bases: 3. CDR1 is LGHDT and CDR2 is YNNKEL in the germline V gene (reference sequence). As DNA, the CDR3 is TGTGCCAGCAGCCAAGGAGGGGGCAAATATTTT. Its protein product is CASSQGGGKYF.

This rearrangement joins TRBV6-5 to TRBJ1-1, with no clear D. This CDR3 is 12 amino acids long. The germline CDR1 and CDR2 sequences are MNHEY and SVGAGI. V gave up 7 bases and J gave up 0 bases, with 6 bases separating them. The CDR3 bases are TGTGCCAGCACCCCGTTGAACACTGAAGCTTTCTTT. This gives the protein CASTPLNTEAFF.

The CDR3 DNA reads TGTGCCAGCAGCCCAACGAGGACTAGCTTCGAGCAGTACTTC. Residues: CASSPTRTSFEQYF. The gene calls are TRBV3-1 (or the pseudogene TRBV3-2) and TRBJ2-7, with 8 bases that match TRBD2. Germline-derived CDR1 and CDR2 are LGHDT and YNNKEL (reference sequence). The CDR3 covers 14 residues. Unmatched junction bases numbered 8, after V lost 4 bases and J lost 6 bases.

This clone has just one count. The junction shows a germline mismatch at one end, possibly a read error. The V and J genes are TRBV7-7 and TRBJ2-5, with 11 bases lining up with TRBD1. This CDR3 has 14 residues. Germline values: CDR1 SSHAT, CDR2 FNYEAQ (reference sequence). The CDR3 loop reads CASSNGQGAETQYF. CDR3 DNA sequence: TGTGCTAGCAGTAACGGACAGGGGGCAGAGACCCAGTACTTC. Looking up the rest from reference TRBV7-7 and TRBJ2-5 gives the full variable domain: GAGVSQSPRYKVTKRGQDVTLRCDPISSHATLYWYQQALGQGPEFLTYFNYEAQPDKSGLPSDRFSAERPEGSISTLTIQRTEQRDSAMYRCASSNGQGAETQYFGPGTRLLVL.

The chain combines TRBV9 with TRBJ1-4, with a weak D call TRBD1 (5 bases). CDR1 and CDR2 from the germline V gene are SGDLS and YYNGEE. V gave up 0 bases and J gave up 8 bases, with 14 bases separating them. This CDR3 region has 15 residues. CDR3 protein: CASSVDQGLGEKLFF. DNA for the CDR3: TGTGCCAGCAGCGTAGATCAGGGATTGGGGGAAAAACTGTTTTTT.

The chain couples TRBV6-5 to TRBJ1-4; no reliable D call. The CDR3 spans 15 residues. Trimming took off 2 bases at V and 2 bases at J, with 9 bases between the two ends. The germline V gene has CDR1 MNHEY and CDR2 SVGAGI. CDR3 nucleotides: TGTGCCAGCAGTTACAAATCCGGGACTAATGAAAAACTGTTTTTT. It translates to CASSYKSGTNEKLFF.

The chain has TRBV18 and TRBJ2-3; D unresolved. Germline lookup yields CDR1 KGHSH and CDR2 LQKENI. The CDR3 loop spans 13 amino acids. V was shortened by 5 bases and J by 6 bases, with 12 bases between the two germline ends. Here the CDR3 reads CASSGSTGDTQYF. The CDR3 region has the DNA TGTGCCAGCTCAGGGTCGACCGGGGATACGCAGTATTTT.

The chain employs TRBV5-5 and TRBJ2-1; 12 nucleotides agree with TRBD2. Germline trimming cut 4 bases from V and 7 bases from J; bases unmatched to any gene: 6. The CDR3 runs to 15 residues. The V gene's germline CDR1 is SGHKS and CDR2 YYEKEE (reference sequence). As DNA, the CDR3 is TGTGCCAGCAGCGCCGCTAGCGGGGGGGAAAATGAGCAGTTCTTC. Amino acid sequence: CASSAASGGENEQFF.

This chain uses TRBV7-3 with TRBJ1-1; the match to TRBD1 covers 9 bases. CDR1 is SGHTA and CDR2 is FQGTGA in the germline V gene. This CDR3 contains 12 residues. The V gene end was trimmed by 5 bases and the J gene end by 11 bases; junction bases not matched to a gene: 6. The CDR3 sequence: CASSTQQGAAFF. The CDR3 bases are TGTGCCAGCAGCACCCAACAGGGGGCGGCTTTCTTT.

Only one count was recorded for this clone. The chain recombines TRBV10-1 with TRBJ2-7; TRBD2 agrees at 8 bases. The CDR3 runs 15 residues. The trim removed 3 bases at V and 3 bases at J, leaving 7 bases unmatched. Per the germline V gene, CDR1 is WNHNN and CDR2 is SYGVQD (reference sequence). CDR3 loop: CASSDGGGLIYEQYF. DNA of the CDR3: TGCGCCAGCAGTGATGGCGGGGGGCTTATCTACGAGCAGTACTTC.

The V and J genes are TRBV6-5 and TRBJ1-5, with D maybe TRBD1 (6 bases). In germline, CDR1 is MNHEY, CDR2 SVGAGI. CDR3 size: 14 residues. Trimming took off 2 bases at V and 7 bases at J, with 12 bases between the two ends. This CDR3 is CASSYDRSRQPQHF. CDR3 sequence (DNA): TGTGCCAGCAGTTACGACAGGTCCCGACAGCCCCAGCATTTT.

The rearrangement joins TRBV6-6 to TRBJ2-7; 7 bases match TRBD2. The CDR3 loop spans 12 amino acids. The germline V gene has CDR1 MNHNY and CDR2 SVGAGI (reference sequence). V lost 10 bases to trimming and J lost 2 bases; unmatched junction nucleotides: 5. The chain's CDR3 is CATKRDAYEQYF. In DNA, the CDR3 is TGTGCCACCAAGCGGGACGCCTACGAGCAGTACTTC.

This rearrangement joins TRBV10-3 to TRBJ2-7, with 10 bases lining up with TRBD2. The CDR3 runs 16 residues. V lost 3 bases, J lost 2 bases, and 7 bases stayed unmatched. Per the germline V gene, CDR1 is ENHRY and CDR2 is SYGVKD. The CDR3: CAISDPTSGLTYEQYF. CDR3 DNA sequence: TGTGCCATCAGTGACCCGACTAGCGGGTTAACCTACGAGCAGTACTTC.

This chain connects TRBV4-2 to TRBJ1-6, with TRBD1 matching over 8 bases. V was clipped by 0 bases and J by 3 bases; unmatched bases: 7. Germline CDR1 is LGHNA and CDR2 is YNFKEQ. The CDR3 runs to 18 residues. The CDR3 region is CASSQDQGTGVYNSPLHF. DNA of the CDR3: TGTGCCAGCAGCCAAGATCAGGGGACAGGTGTCTATAATTCACCCCTCCACTTT.

The chain joins TRBV6-2 or TRBV6-3 to TRBJ1-3; no clear D gene. Germline CDR1 and CDR2: MNHEY and SVGEGT. V lost 4 bases to trimming and J lost 0 bases, with 13 bases between them. CDR3 size: 16 residues. CDR3 protein: CASSLNRRSSGNTIYF. In DNA form, the CDR3 reads TGTGCCAGCAGTTTAAATCGGAGAAGCTCTGGAAACACCATATATTTT.

This clone was detected only a few times. The V gene is TRBV6-2 or TRBV6-3, the J gene TRBJ1-5; 7 bases are shared with TRBD1. Germline-derived CDR1 and CDR2 are MNHEY and SVGEGT. The CDR3 sequence is 16 residues long. Trimming took 6 bases from V and 6 from J; bases not matched to a gene: 14. The CDR3 here is CASSPNNLQGIQPQHF. The CDR3 nucleotides are TGTGCCAGCAGCCCTAATAATCTACAGGGGATTCAGCCCCAGCATTTT.